This TCR beta chain derives from a study of CD8+ T cells in alopecia areata. Study summary: Among treated patients, oral tofacitinib was administered at 5 to 10 mg twice daily. Notes on the study in general: A large proportion of expanded lesional clones were detected persisting in scalp and blood during tofacitinib. Lesional scalp displayed greater clonality than normal scalp, most notably in alopecia totalis/universalis. There were also resident alphabeta T cells of normal skin sequenced in scalp samples.

Germline CDR1 is MNHNS and CDR2 is SASEGT. V was trimmed by 6 bases and J by 0 bases, leaving 9 bases between them. This CDR3 spans 13 amino acids. Comment on this clone: Its antigen is undetermined.

Treatment noted: oral pan-JAK inhibitor, 5-10 mg twice daily. Following extraction, RNA underwent reverse transcription to cDNA, which served as the sequencing template. Method: immunoSEQ multiplex PCR; TCRdb's copy keeps in-frame clones and lacks some. The sample has 80,000 to 100,000 clones, around 40% seen once. This chain connects TRBV6-1 to TRBJ2-7; D call uncertain. Source: CD8+ T cells sorted from blood, taken at week 24, from a patient treated with tofacitinib. This clonotype was obtained from a human donor with alopecia areata. The CDR3 DNA follows: TGTGCCAGCAGGTACCACCTCTCCTACGAGCAGTACTTC. Amino acids: CASRYHLSYEQYF.